The 24 T cell receptor beta chains presented below share a single source sample, sequenced in a study of human T cells and chemical hapten exposure. TCRdb passed the RACE reads through MiXCR, listing each CDR3 protein once. The repertoire includes roughly 60,000 distinct CDR3 sequences, about 7% of them detected once, and 1.5% to 2% sits in the top ten. Stated time point: pre-sensitization, week 0. As to treatment: therapeutic diphenylcyclopropenone sensitization with weekly scalp DPC. The sequences come from whole blood, collected in connection with sensitization to the hapten diphenylcyclopropenone (DPC). Receptors originate from a woman younger than 45 with alopecia areata. Some clones in this sample may be carry-over from other donors' samples.

This clonotype came up a few times. The chain recombines TRBV12-3 or TRBV12-4 with TRBJ1-1; tentative D call: TRBD1 (5 bases). The CDR3 loop spans 14 amino acids. With 3 bases removed from V and 8 bases from J, the gap between germline ends came to 16 bases. The CDR3 sequence is CASSLLGEGGEAFF. As DNA, the CDR3 is TGTGCCAGCAGTTTGTTAGGGGAGGGTGGAGAAGCTTTCTTT.

This clonotype was seen many times. The rearrangement joins TRBV29-1 to TRBJ2-5; tentatively, D is TRBD1 or TRBD2 (5 bases each). V shed 4 bases and J shed 3 bases, with 12 bases lying between them. The germline CDR1 and CDR2 sequences are SQVTM and ANQGSEA. The CDR3 extends over 13 amino acids. The CDR3 coding sequence is TGCAGCGTTGTTTTACTGGGGGAAGAGACCCAGTACTTC. The encoded protein is CSVVLLGEETQYF.

This clonotype has ten or more counts. V is TRBV20-1 and J is TRBJ2-7, with 8 bases fitting TRBD2. Germline V gene sequence: CDR1 DFQATT, CDR2 SNEGSKA (reference sequence). The CDR3 sequence is 14 residues long. Unmatched junction bases numbered 12, after V lost 0 bases and J lost 11 bases. The CDR3 DNA follows: TGCAGTGCTAGAGATTCCAAAGCGGGGGACTCGGAGTACTTC. Protein sequence: CSARDSKAGDSEYF.

At least ten counts were recorded for this clonotype. V gene TRBV20-1 combines with J gene TRBJ1-5; no definite D call. This CDR3 contains 13 residues. Deletions cut 7 bases from V and 3 bases from J, with 13 bases between. Germline V gene data show CDR1 as DFQATT and CDR2 as SNEGSKA (reference sequence). The CDR3 bases are TGCAGTGTAGTGGGAGTGGCCAATCAGCCCCAGCATTTT. Protein sequence: CSVVGVANQPQHF.

This clonotype was seen a handful of times. CDR3 protein: CASSSTTADRRGNTIYF. CDR3 bases: TGTGCCAGCAGTTCTACGACCGCAGACCGACGGGGAAACACCATATATTTT. This sequence joins TRBV2 and TRBJ1-3; D not resolved. This CDR3 contains 17 residues. V lost 5 bases and J 4 bases, leaving 21 bases between the germline ends. The germline CDR1 and CDR2 sequences are SNHLY and FYNNEI.

This clonotype was detected many times. The chain links TRBV20-1 to TRBJ1-2; 8 positions agree with TRBD1. This CDR3 has 14 amino acids. After removal of 5 bases from V and 4 bases from J, the junction contained 9 bases not matched to a gene. Germline CDR1 and CDR2: DFQATT and SNEGSKA (reference sequence). CDR3 residues: CSARKPTGVYGYTF. The CDR3, as DNA: TGCAGTGCTCGTAAACCGACAGGGGTCTATGGCTACACCTTC.

In its sample, this clonotype was seen many times. The chain combines TRBV9 with TRBJ1-3; D possibly corresponds to TRBD1 (6 bases). CDR1 and CDR2 (germline): SGDLS, YYNGEE. The CDR3 contains 16 residues. V lost 3 bases to trimming and J lost 2 bases, with 15 bases between them. CDR3 sequence (DNA): TGTGCCAGCAGCGGATACAGGGATCGGCCTGGAAACACCATATATTTT. Translation: CASSGYRDRPGNTIYF.

This clonotype was detected only a few times. The chain employs TRBV4-2 and TRBJ2-1; TRBD2 agrees at 11 bases. Germline CDR1 reads LGHNA; CDR2 reads YNFKEQ. V gave up 4 bases and J gave up 8 bases; unmatched junction bases: 7. The length of the CDR3 is 15 residues. The CDR3 nucleotides are TGTGCCAGCAGCCCCTTAGCGGGGGGGTACGATGAGCAGTTCTTC. It translates to CASSPLAGGYDEQFF.

The sample holds a few counts of this clonotype. This chain connects TRBV30 to TRBJ1-1, with 9 positions matching TRBD1. The CDR3 totals 15 residues. The J segment lost 4 bases and the V segment lost 1 base, leaving 7 bases of the junction unmatched. Germline lookup yields CDR1 GTSNPN and CDR2 SVGIG (reference sequence). CDR3 in DNA: TGTGCCTGGAGTGAATTTGGGACAGGGTCCACTGAAGCTTTCTTT. Its protein is CAWSEFGTGSTEAFF.

The chain carries TRBV12-3 or TRBV12-4 and TRBJ1-1; perhaps TRBD1 as D (5 bases). CDR3 length: 16 residues. Trimming removed 3 bases from V and 1 base from J, with 15 bases in between. CDR3 DNA: TGTGCCAGCAGTTTTGGGTTAGGGACCGGGAACACTGAAGCTTTCTTT. Translated: CASSFGLGTGNTEAFF.

Notes on this clonotype: This may come from a read error, since a much larger clone is one base off. Likely a read error: the CDR3 ends without its conserved phenylalanine or tryptophan. This chain uses TRBV6-5 with TRBJ2-6, with D possibly TRBD1 on 5 matching bases. The V and J ends lost 5 bases and 2 bases respectively, with 13 bases between them. Germline V gene data show CDR1 as MNHEY and CDR2 as SVGAGI. The CDR3 is 16 amino acids. CDR3 residues: CASSKNRFPGANVLTV. CDR3 nucleotides: TGTGCCAGCAGTAAAAACAGGTTCCCTGGGGCCAACGTCCTGACTGTC.

This sequence joins TRBV30 and TRBJ1-3; D possibly corresponds to TRBD1 (5 bases). This CDR3 region has 14 residues. The V gene's germline CDR1 is GTSNPN and CDR2 SVGIG (reference sequence). V shed 4 bases and J shed 0 bases, with 10 bases lying between them. The CDR3 DNA sequence: TGTGCCTGGACCGGGGCCACCTCTGGAAACACCATATATTTT. Protein sequence: CAWTGATSGNTIYF.

This clonotype was seen ten or more times. The chain couples TRBV30 to TRBJ1-2; 8 nucleotides line up with TRBD1. CDR3 length: 12 residues. Germline V lookup: CDR1 GTSNPN, CDR2 SVGIG (reference sequence). Trimming took 0 bases from V and 14 from J; bases not matched to a gene: 8. The CDR3 region is CAWSVVDRGKTF. The DNA for the CDR3 is TGTGCCTGGAGTGTAGTCGACAGGGGTAAAACCTTC.

This clonotype was observed many times. This chain uses TRBV9 with TRBJ2-1; D is possibly TRBD2 (5 bases). V lost 4 bases and J 6 bases, leaving 14 bases between the germline ends. The CDR3 extends over 14 amino acids. In germline, CDR1 is SGDLS, CDR2 YYNGEE. CDR3 amino acids: CASSPAEVFNEQFF. CDR3 nucleotides: TGTGCCAGCAGCCCAGCGGAAGTCTTCAATGAGCAGTTCTTC.

This clonotype was seen at least ten times. This chain joins TRBV10-2 and TRBJ1-5; 8 bases match TRBD1. V shed 8 bases and J 6 bases; nucleotides not matched to a gene: 15. CDR1 and CDR2 (germline): WSHSY, SAAADI. There are 16 residues in the CDR3. The CDR3 bases are TGCGCCAGCGGGCGTGACGACAGGGGAGGGGGTCAGCCCCAGCATTTT. Translated: CASGRDDRGGGQPQHF.

In its sample, this clonotype was seen many times. J is TRBJ1-6 and V is TRBV20-1, with D maybe TRBD1 (5 bases). Trimming stripped 3 bases from V and 10 bases from J, with 25 bases between. Germline values: CDR1 DFQATT, CDR2 SNEGSKA (reference sequence). This CDR3 is 17 amino acids long. Written as DNA, the CDR3 is TGCAGTGCTAGTTTATCGGTTCAGGGTTGGCTTGAATCACCCCTCCACTTT. Encoded protein: CSASLSVQGWLESPLHF.

This clonotype has a count of ten or more. The V call is TRBV27, the J call TRBJ1-5, with D unresolved. Germline loops: CDR1 MNHEY, CDR2 SMNVEV (reference sequence). The CDR3 is 13 amino acids. Trimming left V 5 bases short and J 0 bases short, with 5 bases between. Here the CDR3 reads CASSPNSNQPQHF. The CDR3 DNA sequence: TGTGCCAGCAGTCCGAATAGCAATCAGCCCCAGCATTTT.

A remark on this clonotype: This may be a read error, as it is one base from a much larger clone. The rearrangement uses TRBV29-1 and TRBJ1-2; D is possibly TRBD1 (5 bases). CDR3 length: 11 amino acids. CDR1 SQVTM and CDR2 ANQGSEA come from the germline V gene. This CDR3 is CSVDREDGDTF. The DNA for the CDR3 is TGCAGCGTTGACAGGGAGGATGGCGACACCTTC.

This clonotype has a count of ten or more. The rearrangement links TRBV20-1 to TRBJ2-3, with D unresolved. CDR1 is DFQATT and CDR2 is SNEGSKA in the germline V gene (reference sequence). The CDR3 covers 15 residues. The germline V and J ends were trimmed by 6 bases and 6 bases, with 22 bases remaining between them. The CDR3 nucleotides are TGCAGTGCCGAGACTGGAAGCGCAAAATCCGATACGCAGTATTTT. This gives the protein CSAETGSAKSDTQYF.

This clonotype has a count of ten or more. The rearrangement uses TRBV2 and TRBJ2-7; 9 bases match TRBD1. Looked up from germline, CDR1 is SNHLY and CDR2 is FYNNEI. CDR3 length equals 17 residues. With 0 bases clipped from V and 3 bases from J, the junction kept 9 bases outside the gene matches. The chain's CDR3 is CASSEAPPGQGNYEQYF. The CDR3 DNA reads TGTGCCAGCAGTGAAGCCCCCCCGGGACAGGGTAACTACGAGCAGTACTTC. The whole variable domain, remainder taken from reference TRBV2 and TRBJ2-7, is EPEVTQTPSHQVTQMGQEVILRCVPISNHLYFYWYRQILGQKVEFLVSFYNNEISEKSEIFDDQFSVERPDGSNFTLKIRSTKLEDSAMYFCASSEAPPGQGNYEQYFGPGTRLTVT.

This clonotype occurred many times. The chain employs TRBV29-1 and TRBJ2-1, with TRBD2 as a possible D gene (7 bases). The CDR3 runs 14 residues. Germline V gene data show CDR1 as SQVTM and CDR2 as ANQGSEA. V gave up 7 bases and J gave up 0 bases, with 13 bases separating them. The CDR3 nucleotides are TGCAGCGGAGGGGGGGGTGACTCCTACAATGAGCAGTTCTTC. This sequence encodes CSGGGGDSYNEQFF.

This clonotype has only a few counts. This chain uses TRBV10-1 with TRBJ1-5; TRBD1 might be the D (5 bases). From germline, CDR1 is WNHNN and CDR2 SYGVQD (reference sequence). With 5 bases removed from V and 1 base from J, the gap between germline ends came to 15 bases. The CDR3 sequence is 16 residues long. CDR3 sequence (DNA): TGCGCCAGCAGTTTCGACAGAGACTCGAGCAATCAGCCCCAGCATTTT. This gives the protein CASSFDRDSSNQPQHF.

As for this clonotype: With a much larger clone just one base away, this may be a read error. This chain connects TRBV6-5 to TRBJ1-1; TRBD1 matches 7 bases. The germline V gene encodes CDR1 MNHEY and CDR2 SVGAGI. The CDR3 sequence is 16 residues long. The CDR3 sequence is CAISYSFAGGHTEAFF. The CDR3, as DNA: TGTGCCATCAGTTACTCGTTCGCAGGGGGGCACACTGAAGCTTTCTTT.

This clonotype has a count of ten or more. J is TRBJ1-5 and V is TRBV12-3 or TRBV12-4, with a weak D call TRBD1 (5 bases). The CDR3 spans 15 residues. The V end lost 3 bases, the J end lost 1 base, and 10 bases lay between the germline ends. The CDR3 nucleotides read TGTGCCAGCAGTTTTATGGGGCACAGCAATCAGCCCCAGCATTTT. Protein: CASSFMGHSNQPQHF.